These 6 T cell receptor beta chains share one sample of origin, sequenced in a study of blood T cell repertoires in COVID-19. Clones were sequenced by immunoSEQ multiplex PCR, and TCRdb holds only the in-frame ones, with some missing. The table lists some 150,000 clones, approximately 91% of them singletons. Sequenced sample: peripheral blood. Source of these receptors: a woman in her seventies with acute or convalescent COVID-19.

The genes are TRBV9 and TRBJ2-3, with 7 nucleotides matching TRBD2. The J segment lost 4 bases and the V segment lost 3 bases, leaving 11 bases of the junction unmatched. The germline V gene encodes CDR1 SGDLS and CDR2 YYNGEE. This CDR3 comprises 16 residues. DNA of the CDR3: TGTGCCAGCAGCGGAAGGACTAGTAAGTTGTCAGATACGCAGTATTTT. This codes for CASSGRTSKLSDTQYF.

The sample holds a few counts of this clone. This sequence joins TRBV21-1 and TRBJ2-3; TRBD1 is the table's D call and was not checked against the DNA. TRBV21-1 is classified as a pseudogene. CDR3 size: 15 residues. This CDR3 is CASVGGGPSTDTQYF. The CDR3 DNA is TGTGCCAGCGTCGGAGGGGGCCCTAGCACAGATACGCAGTATTTT.

The chain joins TRBV27 to TRBJ1-2; 10 bases align to TRBD1. Trimming took 1 base from V and 5 from J; bases not matched to a gene: 1. Germline values: CDR1 MNHEY, CDR2 SMNVEV (reference sequence). The CDR3 is made up of 14 amino acids. CDR3 DNA: TGTGCCAGCAGTTTATTGGGACAGGGGTATGGCTACACCTTC. Amino acids: CASSLLGQGYGYTF.

The chain employs TRBV30 and TRBJ1-2; D not certain. This CDR3 has 11 residues. Germline CDR1 and CDR2: GTSNPN and SVGIG (reference sequence). V lost 0 bases, J lost 8 bases, and 7 bases lay in between. As DNA, the CDR3 is TGTGCCTGGAGTGTAACGGGGGGCTACACCTTC. Amino acid sequence: CAWSVTGGYTF. Variable domain in full (rest from reference TRBV30 and TRBJ1-2): SQTIHQWPATLVQPVGSPLSLECTVEGTSNPNLYWYRQAAGRGLQLLFYSVGIGQISSEVPQNLSASRPQDRQFILSSKKLLLSDSGFYLCAWSVTGGYTFGSGTRLTVV.

The V call is TRBV4-1, the J call TRBJ1-1; D unresolved. Germline-derived CDR1 and CDR2 are MGHRA and YSYEKL. V lost 9 bases to trimming and J lost 1 base, with 12 bases between them. This CDR3 has 13 amino acids. This CDR3 is CASQLAGNTEAFF. CDR3 in DNA: TGCGCCAGTCAATTGGCGGGGAACACTGAAGCTTTCTTT.

The J gene is TRBJ2-1, the V gene TRBV9, with D possibly TRBD2 on 5 matching bases. Between the trimmed V and J ends, which lost 4 bases and 6 bases, there was a span of 17 bases. Germline V gene data show CDR1 as SGDLS and CDR2 as YYNGEE. CDR3 length equals 15 residues. In DNA form, the CDR3 reads TGTGCCAGCAGCCCTCCTTTGGACTCGGGCAATGAGCAGTTCTTC. Its translation is CASSPPLDSGNEQFF.